This TCR beta chain was obtained from a study of cytomegalovirus exposure and HLA in healthy donors. Across the study: For the approximately 400 genotyped donors, about 79% fell within the Caucasian-associated ancestry cluster.

This clone came up once. The PCR employed 60 Vbeta primers together with 13 Jbeta primers. Clones were sequenced by immunoSEQ multiplex PCR, and TCRdb holds only the in-frame ones, with some missing. This sample yields roughly 180,000 clones, of which roughly 83% are seen a single time; around 0.93% belongs to the top ten. This CDR3 has 16 residues. Trimming at V came to 1 base and at J to 3 bases, leaving 5 bases not matched to a gene. Germline-derived CDR1 and CDR2 are LGHNA and YNFKEQ. The sequencing input was PBMCs. The chain couples TRBV4-2 to TRBJ1-3, with 8 bases identical to TRBD1. This receptor was obtained from a man aged 25 to 45 in good health and CMV-seronegative. The chain's CDR3 is CASSQGQGAFGNTIYF. The CDR3 DNA is TGTGCCAGCAGCCAAGGGCAGGGGGCGTTTGGAAACACCATATATTTT.